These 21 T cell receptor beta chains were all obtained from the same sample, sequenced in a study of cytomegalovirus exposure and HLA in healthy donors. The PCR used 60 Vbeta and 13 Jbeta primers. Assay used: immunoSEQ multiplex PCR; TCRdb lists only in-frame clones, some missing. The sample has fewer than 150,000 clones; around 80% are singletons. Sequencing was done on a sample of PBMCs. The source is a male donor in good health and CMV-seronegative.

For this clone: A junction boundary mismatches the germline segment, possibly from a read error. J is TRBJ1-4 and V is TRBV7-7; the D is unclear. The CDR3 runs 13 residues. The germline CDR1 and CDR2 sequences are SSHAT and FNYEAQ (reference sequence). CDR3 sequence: CASSPAGGRKLFF. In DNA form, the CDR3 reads TGTGCTAGCAGCCCCGCGGGAGGGAGAAAACTGTTTTTT.

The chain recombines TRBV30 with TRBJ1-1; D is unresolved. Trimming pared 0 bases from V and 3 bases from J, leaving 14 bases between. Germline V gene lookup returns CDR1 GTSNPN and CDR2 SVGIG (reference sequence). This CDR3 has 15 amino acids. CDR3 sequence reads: CAWSVMGVRHTEAFF. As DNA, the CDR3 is TGTGCCTGGAGTGTAATGGGCGTCCGTCACACTGAAGCTTTCTTT.

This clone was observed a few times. This chain's CDR3 is CATREGPSGNTIYF. Here the CDR3 DNA reads TGTGCCACTCGGGAAGGGCCCTCTGGAAACACCATATATTTT. The chain uses TRBV6-1 and TRBJ1-3; D is unclear. The length of the CDR3 is 14 residues. Germline values: CDR1 MNHNS, CDR2 SASEGT. The V and J ends lost 10 bases and 0 bases respectively, with 13 bases between them.

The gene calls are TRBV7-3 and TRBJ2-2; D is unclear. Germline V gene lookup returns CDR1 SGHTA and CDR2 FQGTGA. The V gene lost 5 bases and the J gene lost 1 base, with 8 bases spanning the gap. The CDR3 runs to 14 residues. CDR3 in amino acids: CASSRVRNTGELFF. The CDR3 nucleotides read TGTGCCAGCAGCCGGGTTAGGAACACCGGGGAGCTGTTTTTT.

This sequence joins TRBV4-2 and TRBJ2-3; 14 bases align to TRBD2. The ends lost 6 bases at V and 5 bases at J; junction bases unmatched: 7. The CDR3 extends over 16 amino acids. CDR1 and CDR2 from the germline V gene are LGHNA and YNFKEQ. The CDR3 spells CASRTTSGGAGDTQYF. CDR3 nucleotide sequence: TGTGCCAGCAGGACGACTAGCGGGGGGGCGGGAGATACGCAGTATTTT.

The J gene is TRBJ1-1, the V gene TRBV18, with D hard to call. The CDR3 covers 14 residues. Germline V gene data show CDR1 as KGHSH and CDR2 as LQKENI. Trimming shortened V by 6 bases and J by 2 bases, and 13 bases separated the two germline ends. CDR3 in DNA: TGTGCCAGCTCCCTCTCAGGTGGCAACACTGAAGCTTTCTTT. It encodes CASSLSGGNTEAFF.

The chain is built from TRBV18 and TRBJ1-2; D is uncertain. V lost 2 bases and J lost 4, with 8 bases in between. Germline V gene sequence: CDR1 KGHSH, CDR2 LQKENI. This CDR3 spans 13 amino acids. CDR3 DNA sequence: TGTGCCAGCTCACCAGGTCTGAGCTATGGCTACACCTTC. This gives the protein CASSPGLSYGYTF.

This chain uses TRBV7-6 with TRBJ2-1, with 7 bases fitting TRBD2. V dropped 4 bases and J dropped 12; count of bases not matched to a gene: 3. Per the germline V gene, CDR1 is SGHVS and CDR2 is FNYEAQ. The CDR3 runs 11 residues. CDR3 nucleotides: TGTGCCAGCAGCTCTGGGGGGGGGCAGTTCTTC. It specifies CASSSGGGQFF.

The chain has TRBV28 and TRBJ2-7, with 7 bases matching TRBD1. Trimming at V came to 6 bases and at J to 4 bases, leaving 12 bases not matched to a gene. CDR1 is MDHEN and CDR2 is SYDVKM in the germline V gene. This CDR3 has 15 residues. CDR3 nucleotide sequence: TGTGCCAGCAGGGATACCGGGACAGTCTTATACGAGCAGTACTTC. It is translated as CASRDTGTVLYEQYF.

The CDR3 loop is CASSPDRVSKEAFF. The DNA of the CDR3 is TGTGCCAGCAGTCCCGACAGGGTGTCAAAGGAAGCTTTCTTT. The chain recombines TRBV7-9 with TRBJ1-1, with TRBD1 identical over 7 bases. CDR1 is SEHNR, CDR2 FQNEAQ, per germline (reference sequence). This CDR3 is 14 amino acids long. Unmatched junction bases numbered 12, after V lost 6 bases and J lost 8 bases.

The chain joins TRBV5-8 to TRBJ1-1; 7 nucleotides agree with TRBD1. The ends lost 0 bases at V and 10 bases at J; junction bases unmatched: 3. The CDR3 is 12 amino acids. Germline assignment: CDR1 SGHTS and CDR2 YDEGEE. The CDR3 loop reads CASSLARTGAFF. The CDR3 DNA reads TGTGCCAGCAGCTTGGCCAGGACAGGAGCTTTCTTT.

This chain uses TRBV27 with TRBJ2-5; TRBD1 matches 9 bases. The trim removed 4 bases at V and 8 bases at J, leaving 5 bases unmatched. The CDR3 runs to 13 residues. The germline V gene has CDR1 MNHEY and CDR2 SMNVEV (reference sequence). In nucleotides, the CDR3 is TGTGCCAGCAGTTCAGGACAGGGGCTAACCCAGTACTTC. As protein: CASSSGQGLTQYF.

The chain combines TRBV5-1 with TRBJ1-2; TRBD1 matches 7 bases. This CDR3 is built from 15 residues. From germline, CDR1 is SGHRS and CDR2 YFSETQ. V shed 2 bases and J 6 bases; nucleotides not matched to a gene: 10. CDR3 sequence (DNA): TGCGCCAGCAGCTTCGTTACAGGGGCTTCGGATGGCTACACCTTC. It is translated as CASSFVTGASDGYTF. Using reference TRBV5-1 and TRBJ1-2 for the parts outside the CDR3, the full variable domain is KAGVTQTPRYLIKTRGQQVTLSCSPISGHRSVSWYQQTPGQGLQFLFEYFSETQRNKGNFPGRFSGRQFSNSRSEMNVSTLELGDSALYLCASSFVTGASDGYTFGSGTRLTVV.

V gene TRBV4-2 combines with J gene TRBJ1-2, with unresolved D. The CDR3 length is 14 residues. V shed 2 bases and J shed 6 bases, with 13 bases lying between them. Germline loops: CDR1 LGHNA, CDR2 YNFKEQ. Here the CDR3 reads CASSQLNTVDGYTF. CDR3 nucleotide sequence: TGTGCCAGCAGCCAACTCAATACGGTTGATGGCTACACCTTC.

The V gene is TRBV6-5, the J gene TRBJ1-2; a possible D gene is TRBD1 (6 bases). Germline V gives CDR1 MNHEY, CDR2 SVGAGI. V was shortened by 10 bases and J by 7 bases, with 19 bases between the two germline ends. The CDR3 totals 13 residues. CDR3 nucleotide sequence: TGTGCCACCCGCACAGGGCGAGATATTGGCTACACCTTC. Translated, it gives CATRTGRDIGYTF.

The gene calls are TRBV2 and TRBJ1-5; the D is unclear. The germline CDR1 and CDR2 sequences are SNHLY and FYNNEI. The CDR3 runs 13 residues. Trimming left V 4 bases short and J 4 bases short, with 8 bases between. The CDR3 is CASSVKLNQPQHF. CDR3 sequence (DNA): TGTGCCAGCAGTGTCAAGCTTAATCAGCCCCAGCATTTT.

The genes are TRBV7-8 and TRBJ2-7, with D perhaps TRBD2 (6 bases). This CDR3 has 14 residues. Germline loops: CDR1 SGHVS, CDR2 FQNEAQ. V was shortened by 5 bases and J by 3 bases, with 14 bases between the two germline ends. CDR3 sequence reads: CASSPGWGDYEQYF. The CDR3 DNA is TGTGCCAGCAGCCCGGGGTGGGGGGACTACGAGCAGTACTTC.

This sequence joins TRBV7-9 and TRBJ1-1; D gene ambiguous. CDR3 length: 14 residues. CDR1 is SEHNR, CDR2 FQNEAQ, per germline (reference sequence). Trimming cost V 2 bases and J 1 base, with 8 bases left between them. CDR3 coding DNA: TGTGCCAGCAGCTTATTGTCGAGGAACACTGAAGCTTTCTTT. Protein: CASSLLSRNTEAFF.

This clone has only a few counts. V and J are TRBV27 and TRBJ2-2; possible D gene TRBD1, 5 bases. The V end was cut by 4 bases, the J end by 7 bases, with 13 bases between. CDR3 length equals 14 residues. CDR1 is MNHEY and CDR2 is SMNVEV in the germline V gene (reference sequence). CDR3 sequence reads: CASSSNRIHGELFF. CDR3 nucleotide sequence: TGTGCCAGCAGTTCCAACAGGATTCACGGGGAGCTGTTTTTT.

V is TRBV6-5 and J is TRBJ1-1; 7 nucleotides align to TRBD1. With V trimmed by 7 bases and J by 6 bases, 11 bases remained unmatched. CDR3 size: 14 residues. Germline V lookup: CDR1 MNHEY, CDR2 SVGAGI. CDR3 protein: CASTESQGVPEAFF. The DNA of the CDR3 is TGTGCCAGCACAGAGTCGCAGGGGGTTCCTGAAGCTTTCTTT.

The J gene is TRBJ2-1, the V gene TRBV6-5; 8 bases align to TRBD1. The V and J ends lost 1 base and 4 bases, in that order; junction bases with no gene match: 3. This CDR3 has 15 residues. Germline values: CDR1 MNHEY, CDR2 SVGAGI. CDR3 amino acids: CASSYWQGAYNEQFF. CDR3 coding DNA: TGTGCCAGCAGTTACTGGCAGGGGGCGTACAATGAGCAGTTCTTC.